This TCR beta chain stems from a study of T-cell reconstitution after alpha-beta-depleted transplantation in children (dated by TCRdb to 2015 to 2016). A note on the overall study: The study quantitatively tracked T-cell immune reconstitution after TCRalphabeta/CD19-depleted allogeneic hematopoietic cell transplantation in children using TCR repertoire profiling.

This clonotype was counted many times. Its antigen remains undetermined. Base-call qualities are not available, and no considerably larger clone is one nucleotide away. A distance of 14 bases separates the germline ends of V and J, which lose 4 bases and 4 bases respectively. From cysteine to phenylalanine, the CDR3 is 14 amino acids long. The DNA shown is the 42-base CDR3, in frame from base 1. Reading the germline V gene gives CDR1 SGHRS and CDR2 YFSETQ. Receptor libraries were prepared by PCR. Instrument on record: Illumina HiSeq 2500. To normalize quantification of the TCRbeta repertoire, the TCR libraries were built with molecular barcoding that relied on unique molecular identifiers. TCRdb reprocessed the public reads (quality trimming at Q25 with fastp, clone calling with MiXCR) and kept in-frame beta chains. Each CDR3 protein gets just one entry, which takes the most common genes and DNA from the rows behind it. The sample data list around 92,000 distinct CDR3 sequences, and about 12% of these were observed just once. Approximately 15% of the sample is held by the ten biggest clonotypes.

The chain joins TRBV5-1 to TRBJ1-1, with the D gene call left open. The source is a human donor who donated a stem cell graft to a child with inherited bone marrow failure. This specimen consisted of PBMCs from the stem cell graft donor, obtained from the stem cell graft. The CDR3 region has the sequence CASSGSPGVTEAFF. At the DNA level, the sequence is TGCGCCAGCAGCGGCAGCCCCGGGGTCACTGAAGCTTTCTTT.